The T cell receptor (beta chain) under discussion was sequenced for a study of blood T cells in healthy people across ages. Study-level points and caveats: The long-lived group displayed more naive CD4+ cells, plus higher diversity, than the aged donors did. Diversity of TCR beta per million T cells declined in a roughly linear way with age.

Sample-barcoded 5' priming and a J-beta primer mix drove a second PCR of about 7 to 11 cycles. MiXCR was run by TCRdb on the 5' RACE reads, yielding one entry per CDR3 protein. The sample has hundreds of thousands of distinct CDR3 sequences; more than 25% are singletons. This clonotype occurred a few times. No antigen is known for it. This CDR3 contains 17 residues. Sequencing was done on a sample of blood. The TCR originated in a woman aged 80 or over in good health. The chain combines TRBV21-1 with TRBJ2-7; the table's D call of TRBD1 was not tested on the DNA. TRBV21-1 corresponds to a pseudogene. The CDR3 here is CASSKEDRQGISYEQYF. For the CDR3, the DNA is TGTGCCAGCAGCAAAGAAGACAGGCAGGGGATCTCCTACGAGCAGTACTTC.